This T cell receptor beta chain was identified during a study of blood T cell repertoires in COVID-19. Overall study: Material from acute and convalescent COVID-19 was sourced from the United States, Italy and Spain. T cells, B-cell-depleted T cells, or PBMCs provided the cDNA or gDNA that served as material.

Germline CDR1 reads SNHLY; CDR2 reads FYNNEI. The V segment lost 7 bases and the J segment 2 bases; nucleotides outside the gene matches: 7. This CDR3 region has 15 residues. Participant-given clinical history determined each cohort assignment. The authors' processing: Reference gene primers were amplified, and this amplification served to estimate nucleated cell counts. The method was immunoSEQ multiplex PCR; TCRdb's version includes in-frame clones alone and lacks a portion of them. V and J calls and clone size are those listed in that table; D and trimming were worked out from the DNA. This repertoire shows 150,000 to 200,000 clones, 82% found once; its top ten account for more than 4%.

V and J are TRBV2 and TRBJ1-2, with TRBD1 matching over 10 bases. Material: PBMCs or T cells enriched from blood (not recorded which). The TCR originated in an older woman with acute COVID-19. The CDR3 bases are TGTGCCAGCATGGGACAGGGGCCAAAGAACTATGGCTACACCTTC. Translated: CASMGQGPKNYGYTF.